A selection of T cell receptor beta chains follows, all from one sample in a study of blood T cell repertoires in COVID-19. The method was immunoSEQ multiplex PCR; TCRdb's version includes in-frame clones alone and lacks a portion of them. The sample has 75,000 to 95,000 clones; approximately 79% are singletons. The sequencing input was peripheral blood. All receptors come from a woman over 75 with active or convalescent COVID-19. The CDR3 runs from the conserved cysteine through the conserved F or W. D genes are given only for firm matches. The size of a clone is reported for some rows only, either as once, few or many, or as a class for expanded clones.

V gene	J gene	D gene	clone size	CDR3 DNA	CDR3 protein
TRBV5-6	TRBJ2-7	TRBD1	NA	TGTGCCAGCAGTGGACAGGAGTCCTACGAGCAGTACTTC	CASSGQESYEQYF
TRBV19	TRBJ2-1	TRBD2	NA	TGTGCCAGTAGTTCTAGCGGCCCTATTCCCTCCTACAATGAGCAGTTCTTC	CASSSSGPIPSYNEQFF
TRBV27	TRBJ2-1	NA	NA	TGTGCCAGCAGTCCCCTACTAGGAAATGAGCAGTTCTTC	CASSPLLGNEQFF
TRBV28	TRBJ1-5	NA	once	TGTGCCAGCAGTGGGGGGAGAGTCAATCAGCCCCAGCATTTT	CASSGGRVNQPQHF
TRBV7-2	TRBJ2-2	NA	NA	TGTGCCAGCAGCCAATCCGGGGAGCTGTTTTTT	CASSQSGELFF
TRBV28	TRBJ1-1	NA	NA	TGTGCCAGCAGTTTCCACGACAGCCCTGAAGCTTTCTTT	CASSFHDSPEAFF
TRBV13	TRBJ2-5	NA	NA	TGTGCCAGCACCCCCGGACAACAAGAGACCCAGTACTTC	CASTPGQQETQYF
TRBV4-3	TRBJ1-4	TRBD1	NA	TGCGCCAGCAGTGGGACAGGGGGAGGGGGGGGGCTGTTTTTT	CASSGTGGGGGLFF
TRBV6-6	TRBJ2-3	NA	once	TGTGCCAGCACCCTTCTCCAGGGTGCTGGAGATACGCAGTATTTT	CASTLLQGAGDTQYF
TRBV2	TRBJ1-1	NA	few	TGTGCCAGCAGGGAGGCCCTCACAAAGGGGAACACTGAAGCTTTCTTT	CASREALTKGNTEAFF
TRBV5-6	TRBJ1-4	NA	NA	TGTGCCAGCAGCTTTATATCCCCCCGAACAAATAATGAAAAACTGTTTTTT	CASSFISPRTNNEKLFF
TRBV10-2	TRBJ1-6	NA	NA	TGCGCCAGCCGGGAGGGGGGGGGCGGCTATAATTCACCCCTCCACTTT	CASREGGGGYNSPLHF
TRBV5-4	TRBJ1-3	NA	NA	TGTGCCAGCAGCTTGTCCGGGGTTGGAAACACCATATATTTT	CASSLSGVGNTIYF
TRBV10-3	TRBJ2-5	TRBD2	NA	TGTGCCATCAGACCGGGACTAGCGGGGGCTCAAGAGACCCAGTACTTC	CAIRPGLAGAQETQYF
TRBV4-3	TRBJ1-2	NA	NA	TGCGCCAGCAGCCAGGGCACAGGGAACTATGGCTACACCTTC	CASSQGTGNYGYTF
TRBV7-3	TRBJ2-1	NA	NA	TGTGCCAGCAGCCCAACGGGACTTTCCCCCTCCTACAATGAGCAGTTCTTC	CASSPTGLSPSYNEQFF
TRBV5-5	TRBJ2-1	NA	NA	TGTGCCAGCAGCTTGACTACAGGGATTGAGCAGTTCTTC	CASSLTTGIEQFF
TRBV28	TRBJ2-7	TRBD1	NA	TGTGCCAGCAGTCCGGCTGGGACAGGAGGCTACGAGCAGTACTTC	CASSPAGTGGYEQYF
TRBV7-9	TRBJ1-1	TRBD1	NA	TGTGCCAGCAGCCAGGGACAGGGGAACACTGAAGCTTTCTTT	CASSQGQGNTEAFF
TRBV4-1	TRBJ1-1	TRBD1	NA	TGCGCCAGCAGCCAAGGATTTAGGGGGCGGAACACTGAAGCTTTCTTT	CASSQGFRGRNTEAFF
TRBV18	TRBJ2-7	TRBD1	few	TGTGCCAGCTCACCAGGGACAGCCGACGCCGGCGAGCAGTACTTC	CASSPGTADAGEQYF
TRBV4-3	TRBJ2-2	TRBD2	few	TGCGCCAGCAGCCGCGGGACTAGCGGGGGGGGCTTCACCGGGGAGCTGTTTTTT	CASSRGTSGGGFTGELFF
TRBV24-1	TRBJ2-1	TRBD1	NA	TGTGCCACCAGTGCTTGGGGACAGACTTTAGGTAATGAGCAGTTCTTC	CATSAWGQTLGNEQFF
TRBV28	TRBJ2-5	NA	NA	TGTGCCAGCAGTTCGCCAATGAGGTCGGGCCAAGAGACCCAGTACTTC	CASSSPMRSGQETQYF
TRBV25-1	TRBJ1-5	NA	NA	TGTGCCAGCAGTGAATTGTGGGGAGGGGATAGCAATCAGCCCCAGCATTTT	CASSELWGGDSNQPQHF
TRBV2	TRBJ1-4	NA	once	TGTGCCAGCAGAAAAGGCGCCAGGGCGGATGAAAAACTGTTTTTT	CASRKGARADEKLFF
TRBV6-2/TRBV6-3	TRBJ1-1	NA	NA	TGTGCCAGCAGCCCGACATTCAACACTGAAGCTTTCTTT	CASSPTFNTEAFF
TRBV19	TRBJ1-4	TRBD1	NA	TGTGCCAGTAGTATCCCGGGACAGGGGCAAAATAGGAATGAAAAACTGTTTTTT	CASSIPGQGQNRNEKLFF
TRBV6-5	TRBJ2-1	NA	NA	TGTGCCAGCAGTTATGCCCCAGGGTTTAGGTTGGATGAGCAGTTCTTC	CASSYAPGFRLDEQFF
TRBV20-1	TRBJ2-3	TRBD2	NA	TGCAGTGCTAGTAAAGTCAGCGGGGGAAGAGATACGCAGTATTTT	CSASKVSGGRDTQYF
TRBV28	TRBJ1-1	TRBD1	NA	TGTGCCAGCAGTTTTTCAACAGGGGCCCCCACTGAAGCTTTCTTT	CASSFSTGAPTEAFF
TRBV10-2	TRBJ1-2	NA	NA	TGCGCCAGCAGTGACTATATCACAGGGATTAACGGCTACACCTTC	CASSDYITGINGYTF
TRBV18	TRBJ1-1	TRBD1	NA	TGTGCCAGCTCACGACAGGGGCAACACACTGAAGCTTTCTTT	CASSRQGQHTEAFF
TRBV29-1	TRBJ2-2	TRBD2	NA	TGCAGCGTTGCTAGCGGGAAAGCGAAAAGGGAGCTGTTTTTT	CSVASGKAKRELFF
TRBV6-5	TRBJ1-1	NA	NA	TGTGCCAGCAGATTCCGGGGGAGGAACACTGAAGCTTTCTTT	CASRFRGRNTEAFF
TRBV19	TRBJ1-2	NA	NA	TGTGCCAGTACCCCCTCGGGGTTTTATGGCTACACCTTC	CASTPSGFYGYTF
TRBV27	TRBJ2-3	NA	NA	TGTGCCAGCAGTTTTTCCCAGGGGAAAGATACGCAGTATTTT	CASSFSQGKDTQYF
TRBV7-9	TRBJ2-2	TRBD1	NA	TGTGCCAGCAGACAGGACAGGGTGGGATTCTACACCGGGGAGCTGTTTTTT	CASRQDRVGFYTGELFF
TRBV5-1	TRBJ1-1	NA	NA	TGCGCCAGCAGCCCCTACCCGAGGGGGGGTGAAGCTTTCTTT	CASSPYPRGGEAFF
TRBV6-1	TRBJ2-7	NA	NA	TGTGCCAGCAGTGAATTGGTAGACAGCCGTGCGGTGCAGTACTTC	CASSELVDSRAVQYF
TRBV19	TRBJ2-1	TRBD1	NA	TGTGCCAGTAGTATTCTCCGGGACAGGGCTTACAATGAGCAGTTCTTC	CASSILRDRAYNEQFF
TRBV4-3	TRBJ2-7	NA	NA	TGCGCCAGCAGCTCCCAGAGGACTGGCAGCTACGAGCAGTACTTC	CASSSQRTGSYEQYF
TRBV7-2	TRBJ1-4	NA	NA	TGTGCCAGCAGTTTCAGGATAACTAATGAAAAACTGTTTTTT	CASSFRITNEKLFF
TRBV5-1	TRBJ2-1	TRBD2	NA	TGCGCCAGCAGCTTGGTGGCGGGGGTCCAATCCAATGAGCAGTTCTTC	CASSLVAGVQSNEQFF
TRBV5-4	TRBJ2-7	TRBD1	once	TGTGCCAGCAGCAAGGGCGGACAGGGTGGGGCCTACGAGCAGTACTTC	CASSKGGQGGAYEQYF
TRBV6-5	TRBJ2-4	TRBD1	NA	TGTGCCAGCAGTTACGACAGGGGGAGCATTCAGTACTTC	CASSYDRGSIQYF